This passage covers 27 T cell receptor beta chains from one sample sequenced in a study of shared clonotypes between healthy human individuals. The method was immunoSEQ multiplex PCR; TCRdb's version includes in-frame clones alone and lacks a portion of them. The table records about 520,000 clones, about 96% of them present only once. The specimen was naive CD4+ T cells sorted from blood. This sample's subset: CD45RA+ positively selected. The receptors derive from a woman in her 30s in good health.

V usage is TRBV19 and J usage is TRBJ1-2; the D is unclear. The germline V gene encodes CDR1 LNHDA and CDR2 SQIVND (reference sequence). The CDR3 spans 14 residues. V gave up 3 bases and J gave up 6 bases, with 14 bases separating them. The CDR3 protein is CASSISAGRDGYTF. The CDR3 DNA is TGTGCCAGTAGTATCTCCGCGGGGAGGGATGGCTACACCTTC. Full variable domain (missing parts from reference TRBV19 and TRBJ1-2): DGGITQSPKYLFRKEGQNVTLSCEQNLNHDAMYWYRQDPGQGLRLIYYSQIVNDFQKGDIAEGYSVSREKKESFPLTVTSAQKNPTAFYLCASSISAGRDGYTFGSGTRLTVV.

This CDR3 is CASSYSFRDSYEQYF. The CDR3, as DNA: TGTGCCAGCAGTTACTCGTTTCGGGACTCCTACGAGCAGTACTTC. The rearrangement uses TRBV6-6 and TRBJ2-7, with D perhaps matching TRBD2 (5 bases). V was clipped by 0 bases and J by 0 bases, with 9 bases between them. The CDR3 covers 15 residues. Looked up from germline, CDR1 is MNHNY and CDR2 is SVGAGI (reference sequence).

This rearrangement joins TRBV6-1 to TRBJ2-7; D is possibly TRBD2 (5 bases). This CDR3 is built from 14 residues. With 1 base removed from V and 3 bases from J, the gap between germline ends came to 10 bases. Per germline, CDR1 MNHNS and CDR2 SASEGT. The CDR3 region is CASSEVAGNYEQYF. Here the CDR3 DNA reads TGTGCCAGCAGTGAAGTTGCCGGGAACTACGAGCAGTACTTC.

The chain recombines TRBV5-1 with TRBJ2-5, with 11 bases lining up with TRBD1. Looked up from germline, CDR1 is SGHRS and CDR2 is YFSETQ. The CDR3 is 16 residues long. J was trimmed by 2 bases and V by 4 bases; bases with no gene match: 7. The CDR3 DNA follows: TGCGCCAGCAGCGTAACCGGGACAGGGGGGCAAGAGACCCAGTACTTC. Its protein is CASSVTGTGGQETQYF.

This clone occurred once. CDR3 residues: CASSYGRKLFF. The DNA for the CDR3 is TGTGCCAGCAGTTATGGCCGAAAACTGTTTTTT. V is TRBV6-5 and J is TRBJ1-4; no reliable D call. This CDR3 spans 11 amino acids. Germline V CDR1 and CDR2: MNHEY, SVGAGI. Trimming shortened V by 3 bases and J by 10 bases, and 6 bases separated the two germline ends.

This chain connects TRBV6-5 to TRBJ2-5, with TRBD2 matching 9 bases. The CDR3 runs to 15 residues. CDR1 is MNHEY and CDR2 is SVGAGI in the germline V gene. V shed 0 bases and J 5 bases; nucleotides not matched to a gene: 4. CDR3 amino acids: CASSYSLAGSETQYF. The CDR3 DNA is TGTGCCAGCAGTTACTCGCTAGCGGGAAGCGAGACCCAGTACTTC.

The V and J genes are TRBV10-1 and TRBJ2-1; 9 bases match TRBD2. CDR1 WNHNN and CDR2 SYGVQD come from the germline V gene (reference sequence). The CDR3 runs to 13 residues. V was pared by 3 bases and J by 10 bases, with 4 bases of the junction left unmatched. CDR3 in amino acids: CASSEILAGEQFF. The CDR3 bases are TGCGCCAGCAGTGAAATCCTAGCGGGGGAGCAGTTCTTC.

This clone was seen only a few times. The chain recombines TRBV2 with TRBJ1-5, with D tentatively TRBD1 (6 bases). Per germline, CDR1 SNHLY and CDR2 FYNNEI. The CDR3 length is 12 residues. V lost 5 bases and J lost 6, with 8 bases in between. Here the CDR3 DNA reads TGTGCCAGCAGTCCAGGGGTTCAGCCCCAGCATTTT. This codes for CASSPGVQPQHF. Looking up the rest from reference TRBV2 and TRBJ1-5 gives the full variable domain: EPEVTQTPSHQVTQMGQEVILRCVPISNHLYFYWYRQILGQKVEFLVSFYNNEISEKSEIFDDQFSVERPDGSNFTLKIRSTKLEDSAMYFCASSPGVQPQHFGDGTRLSIL.

This sequence joins TRBV28 and TRBJ2-5; 13 nucleotides line up with TRBD2. Germline V CDR1 and CDR2: MDHEN, SYDVKM. This CDR3 contains 15 residues. V shed 5 bases and J 4 bases; nucleotides not matched to a gene: 4. CDR3 in amino acids: CASSPRLAGGETQYF. DNA of the CDR3: TGTGCCAGCAGTCCGAGACTAGCGGGAGGAGAGACCCAGTACTTC.

Points on this clone: An end of the junction differs from the germline gene, which may be a read error. The chain uses TRBV13 and TRBJ1-2; TRBD1 matches 8 bases. Germline V CDR1 and CDR2: PRHDT, FYEKMQ (reference sequence). This CDR3 spans 13 amino acids. In DNA form, the CDR3 reads TGTGCCAGCAGCCTAGGACAGGGTGACGGCTACACCTTC. This translates into CASSLGQGDGYTF. Supplemented by reference TRBV13 and TRBJ1-2, the full variable domain reads AAGVIQSPRHLIKEKRETATLKCYPIPRHDTVYWYQQGPGQDPQFLISFYEKMQSDKGSIPDRFSAQQFSDYHSELNMSSLELGDSALYFCASSLGQGDGYTFGSGTRLTVV.

V is TRBV6-5 and J is TRBJ1-1; D not certain. Trimming left V 0 bases short and J 3 bases short, with 11 bases between. CDR1 is MNHEY and CDR2 is SVGAGI in the germline V gene. This CDR3 has 15 residues. Here the CDR3 reads CASSYSRDWDTEAFF. The CDR3 nucleotides are TGTGCCAGCAGTTACTCGCGAGATTGGGACACTGAAGCTTTCTTT.

The V gene is TRBV29-1, the J gene TRBJ2-5; D is unclear. V dropped 3 bases and J dropped 0 bases, with 17 bases sitting between them. The germline gives CDR1 SQVTM, CDR2 ANQGSEA. This CDR3 has 16 residues. CDR3 nucleotide sequence: TGCAGCGTTGATGGAATGGGATTCGCGAACCAAGAGACCCAGTACTTC. Its translation: CSVDGMGFANQETQYF.

This chain connects TRBV18 to TRBJ1-3, with D perhaps TRBD1 (5 bases). Germline CDR1 KGHSH, CDR2 LQKENI. Trimming removed 3 bases from V and 0 bases from J, with 15 bases in between. The CDR3 extends over 17 amino acids. CDR3 protein: CASSPGPNRHSGNTIYF. The CDR3 nucleotides read TGTGCCAGCTCACCTGGACCAAACAGGCACTCTGGAAACACCATATATTTT.

The chain couples TRBV11-2 to TRBJ2-3; 7 bases map to TRBD2. The V gene end was trimmed by 0 bases and the J gene end by 5 bases; junction bases not matched to a gene: 5. This CDR3 comprises 15 residues. CDR1 and CDR2 from the germline V gene are SGHAT and FQNNGV. CDR3 nucleotides: TGTGCCAGCAGCTTAGATTCCGCTAGCGGAGATACGCAGTATTTT. This translates into CASSLDSASGDTQYF.

The chain has TRBV29-1 and TRBJ2-3, with 10 bases lining up with TRBD2. Germline lookup yields CDR1 SQVTM and CDR2 ANQGSEA. The CDR3 has 15 amino acids. V dropped 4 bases and J dropped 6; count of bases not matched to a gene: 10. CDR3 residues: CSVGDSSGSEDTQYF. In DNA form, the CDR3 reads TGCAGCGTTGGGGACTCTAGCGGGAGTGAGGATACGCAGTATTTT.

The rearrangement joins TRBV5-4 to TRBJ2-5, with TRBD2 as a possible D gene (6 bases). The V end was cut by 5 bases, the J end by 4 bases, with 18 bases between. The CDR3 runs 15 residues. From germline, CDR1 is SGHNT and CDR2 YYREEE (reference sequence). The CDR3 loop is CASSSSVAGPETQYF. CDR3 in DNA: TGTGCCAGCAGTTCTTCAGTGGCGGGGCCAGAGACCCAGTACTTC.

The J gene is TRBJ1-3, the V gene TRBV6-5, with D perhaps TRBD1 (5 bases). Trimming removed 6 bases from V and 0 bases from J, with 12 bases in between. The CDR3 sequence is 15 residues long. Germline CDR1 reads MNHEY; CDR2 reads SVGAGI. CDR3 sequence reads: CASRKGDYSGNTIYF. DNA for the CDR3: TGTGCCAGCAGAAAAGGGGATTACTCTGGAAACACCATATATTTT.

This clone came up once. The CDR3 region has the DNA TGTGCCAGCTCACCGCAACGGGAGGGTTACGAGCAGTACTTC. Translation gives CASSPQREGYEQYF. This sequence joins TRBV18 and TRBJ2-7, with 8 bases lining up with TRBD2. This CDR3 spans 14 amino acids. The germline CDR1 and CDR2 sequences are KGHSH and LQKENI. The junction had 5 bases not matched to a gene; V was cut back by 3 bases and J by 4 bases.

The chain joins TRBV27 to TRBJ2-7; 10 nucleotides align to TRBD2. With V trimmed by 0 bases and J by 3 bases, 8 bases remained unmatched. This CDR3 spans 17 amino acids. Germline-derived CDR1 and CDR2 are MNHEY and SMNVEV (reference sequence). Written as DNA, the CDR3 is TGTGCCAGCAGTTTATCGGGAGCGGGAGGGCGGTTCTACGAGCAGTACTTC. Its translation: CASSLSGAGGRFYEQYF.

This chain uses TRBV19 with TRBJ1-2, with TRBD1 as a possible D gene (6 bases). This CDR3 has 16 residues. From germline, CDR1 is LNHDA and CDR2 SQIVND (reference sequence). V lost 4 bases to trimming and J lost 2 bases, with 17 bases between them. In nucleotides, the CDR3 is TGTGCCAGTAGTAGACAGGAATACTACGAAAACTATGGCTACACCTTC. Protein sequence: CASSRQEYYENYGYTF.

This chain links TRBV7-9 with TRBJ1-2, with 8 nucleotides matching TRBD1. The trim removed 5 bases at V and 8 bases at J, leaving 10 bases unmatched. CDR1 and CDR2 from the germline V gene are SEHNR and FQNEAQ (reference sequence). The CDR3 is 14 amino acids. CDR3 DNA sequence: TGTGCCAGCAGCACCGTGGACAGGGTAGGGGGCTACACCTTC. It codes for CASSTVDRVGGYTF.

This rearrangement joins TRBV28 to TRBJ2-1; 13 positions agree with TRBD2. Per germline, CDR1 MDHEN and CDR2 SYDVKM. J lost 7 bases, V lost 3 bases, and 6 bases had no gene match. This CDR3 has 16 residues. The CDR3 loop is CASSLAGLAGVNEQFF. CDR3 DNA: TGTGCCAGCAGTTTGGCAGGACTAGCGGGAGTTAATGAGCAGTTCTTC.

This clone came up a few times. The rearrangement uses TRBV5-4 and TRBJ1-2; D gene uncertain. Germline values: CDR1 SGHNT, CDR2 YYREEE (reference sequence). The CDR3 contains 12 residues. V gave up 2 bases and J gave up 2 bases, with 4 bases separating them. This chain's CDR3 is CASSLDNYGYTF. The CDR3 coding sequence is TGTGCCAGCAGCTTAGACAACTATGGCTACACCTTC. The full variable domain, completed using reference TRBV5-4 and TRBJ1-2, is ETGVTQSPTHLIKTRGQQVTLRCSSQSGHNTVSWYQQALGQGPQFIFQYYREEENGRGNFPPRFSGLQFPNYSSELNVNALELDDSALYLCASSLDNYGYTFGSGTRLTVV.

This sequence joins TRBV27 and TRBJ2-1; tentatively, D is TRBD2 (6 bases). The V and J ends lost 5 bases and 1 base respectively, with 12 bases between them. Looked up from germline, CDR1 is MNHEY and CDR2 is SMNVEV (reference sequence). The CDR3 has 15 residues. In DNA, the CDR3 is TGTGCCAGCAGTCCAGCTAGCGTGTCCTACAATGAGCAGTTCTTC. Translated: CASSPASVSYNEQFF.

This clone appeared once. The same CDR3 is also encoded by other DNA sequences in this sample. The chain links TRBV28 to TRBJ2-5; D not certain. This CDR3 spans 13 amino acids. Germline assignment: CDR1 MDHEN and CDR2 SYDVKM. Trimming stripped 3 bases from V and 3 bases from J, with 8 bases between. The CDR3 region is CASSFYSKETQYF. The CDR3 DNA is TGTGCCAGCAGTTTTTACAGCAAAGAGACCCAGTACTTC.

This chain uses TRBV5-5 with TRBJ1-2, with D hard to call. Germline CDR1 is SGHKS and CDR2 is YYEKEE (reference sequence). The length of the CDR3 is 12 residues. Deletions cut 7 bases from V and 2 bases from J, with 9 bases between. The CDR3 is CASAGINYGYTF. In nucleotides, the CDR3 is TGTGCCAGCGCGGGGATAAACTATGGCTACACCTTC.

The chain recombines TRBV14 with TRBJ1-3; the D is unclear. V lost 4 bases to trimming and J lost 0 bases, with 4 bases between them. The CDR3 is made up of 13 amino acids. The germline V gene has CDR1 SGHDN and CDR2 FVKESK. CDR3 region: CASSPISGNTIYF. CDR3 sequence (DNA): TGTGCCAGCAGCCCCATCTCTGGAAACACCATATATTTT.